This T cell receptor beta chain was identified during a study of regulatory T cells in long-lasting Graves disease. Study-level points and caveats: The analysis examined peripheral blood only and excluded thyroid tissue.

CDR1 and CDR2 (germline): ENHRY, SYGVKD. The CDR3 has 15 amino acids. Trimming removed 4 bases from V and 0 bases from J, with 12 bases in between. Documented time point: newly diagnosed GD, antithyroid drugs for less than 3 months. The TCR library was prepared using RNA isolated from PBMCs. Sequencing libraries for TCR beta were prepared with iRepertoire HTBI primers and Arm-PCR of CDR3 regions. Each CDR3 protein is one row after TCRdb ran MiXCR on the multiplex PCR reads. The sample lists around 470,000 distinct CDR3 sequences, around 13% occurring once. This clonotype has at least ten counts. The antigen remains unidentified. The sample was also reused in another study, on T cells in Graves' hyperthyroidism and ophthalmopathy. Turning to that study: Researchers ran a first-round RT-PCR on the TCR CDR3 using the HTBI primer set.

The material was peripheral blood mononuclear cells (PBMCs), obtained at new diagnosis, from a patient treated with antithyroid drugs. This clonotype was sampled from a woman aged 50 to 60 with Graves disease. J is TRBJ1-1 and V is TRBV10-3, with D maybe TRBD1 (6 bases). The CDR3 DNA reads as TGTGCCATCAGTGTATCCCGACAGGTGAACACTGAAGCTTTCTTT. This sequence encodes CAISVSRQVNTEAFF.